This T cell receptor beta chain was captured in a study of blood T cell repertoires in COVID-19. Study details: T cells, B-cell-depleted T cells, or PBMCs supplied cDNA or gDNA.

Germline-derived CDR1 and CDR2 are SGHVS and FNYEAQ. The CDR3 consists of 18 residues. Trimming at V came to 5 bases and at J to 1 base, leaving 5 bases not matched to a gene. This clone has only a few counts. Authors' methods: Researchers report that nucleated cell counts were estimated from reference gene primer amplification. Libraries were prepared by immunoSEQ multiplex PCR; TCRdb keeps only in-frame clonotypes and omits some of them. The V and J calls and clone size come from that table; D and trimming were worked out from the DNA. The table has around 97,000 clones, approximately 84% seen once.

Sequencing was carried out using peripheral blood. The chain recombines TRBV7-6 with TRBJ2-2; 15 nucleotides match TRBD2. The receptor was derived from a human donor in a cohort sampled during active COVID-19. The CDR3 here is CASSRTSGGAWNTGELFF. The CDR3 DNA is TGTGCCAGCAGCCGGACTAGCGGGGGGGCCTGGAACACCGGGGAGCTGTTTTTT.